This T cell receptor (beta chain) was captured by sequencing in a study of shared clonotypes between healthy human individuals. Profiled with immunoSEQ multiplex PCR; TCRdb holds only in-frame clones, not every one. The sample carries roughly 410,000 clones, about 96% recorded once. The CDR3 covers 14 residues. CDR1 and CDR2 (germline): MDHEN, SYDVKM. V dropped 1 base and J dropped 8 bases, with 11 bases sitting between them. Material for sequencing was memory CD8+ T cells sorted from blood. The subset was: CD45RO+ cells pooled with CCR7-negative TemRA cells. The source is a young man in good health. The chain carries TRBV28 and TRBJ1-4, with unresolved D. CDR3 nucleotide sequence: TGTGCCAGCAGTTTATTGGGGTTTAAAGAAAAACTGTTTTTT. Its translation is CASSLLGFKEKLFF. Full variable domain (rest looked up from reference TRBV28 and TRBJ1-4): DVKVTQSSRYLVKRTGEKVFLECVQDMDHENMFWYRQDPGLGLRLIYFSYDVKMKEKGDIPEGYSVSREKKERFSLILESASTNQTSMYLCASSLLGFKEKLFFGSGTQLSVL.